Sequencing of this T cell receptor beta chain was carried out in a study of regulatory T cells after allogeneic stem cell transplantation listed by TCRdb under 2018. With respect to the entire study: Patients were stratified according to whether acute graft-versus-host disease had developed within 100 days after stem cell transplantation. CD4+CD25+CD127- regulatory T cells were isolated from patient PBMCs by fluorescence-activated cell sorting. Conventional CD4+ T cells defined as CD4+CD25+/-CD127+ were also sorted and TCR-sequenced for comparison in the study. The study compared the TCR repertoire of regulatory T cells after allogeneic stem cell transplantation in patients who had acute graft-versus-host disease versus patients who did not. General conclusions and limits of the study: A less diverse, more focused regulatory T-cell TCR repertoire was observed in patients without graft-versus-host disease than in patients with the disease. In non-GvHD patients, the top 10 regulatory T-cell clones took up a significantly larger share of the repertoire, which suggests that presumably allo-specific protective clones had expanded. Because of the small patient sample size, validation of the findings in a larger cohort was required. No regulatory T-cell clones were shared by all patients, and sorted cell numbers did not correlate significantly with the inverse Simpson index. Conventional CD4+ T-cell repertoire diversity did not differ significantly between patients with and without graft-versus-host disease.

The time point label for this specimen denotes: 30 days after allogeneic hematopoietic stem cell transplantation. At 30 days after allogeneic hematopoietic stem cell transplantation, peripheral blood mononuclear cells were collected from the patients. The CDR3 numbers 14 residues from cysteine through phenylalanine. Only the CDR3 region is kept as DNA, spanning 42 bases read in frame from base 1. The CDR1 and CDR2 encoded by the germline V gene (reference sequence) are DFQATT and SNEGSKA. Points on this clonotype: Its binding antigen is unknown. Mismatch with germline at one junction end may stem from a read error.

The data were produced on an Illumina MiSeq. The SMARTer RACE cDNA Amplification kit was used to reverse transcribe the RNA, and the TCR beta CDR3 region was then amplified. RNA from sorted cells was extracted with the RNeasy Mini Kit. TCR beta amplicons were sequenced using Illumina paired-end sequencing. Per the source publication's procedure: MiXCR, VDJtools and the tcR R package were the tools used to analyze the TCR repertoire. The inverse Simpson index was used to measure diversity, and clones were grouped as rare, small, medium or expanded based on each clone's proportion of the repertoire. TCRdb reprocessed the public reads (quality trimming at Q25 with fastp, clone calling with MiXCR) and kept in-frame beta chains. Records with the same CDR3 protein are collapsed into one entry carrying the most frequent genes and DNA. TCRdb's processing, not the study's, gives the V and J calls here. In all, the sample holds about 5,000 distinct CDR3 sequences, and around 97% of those were seen once. The leading ten clones occupy about 37% of the sample.

In this chain, TRBV20-1 is recombined with TRBJ2-5; TRBD2 is a weak D gene call, 7 bases matching. Sample: sorted CD4+ T cells from blood (whether regulatory or conventional is not recorded), taken 30 days after allogeneic stem cell transplant. This receptor was identified in a human patient who had an allogeneic stem cell transplant, so the T cells may come from the graft donor. The DNA sequence is TGCAGTGCTAGGGTCGGGGGGCCACGGGAGACCCTGTACTTC. Its protein is CSARVGGPRETLYF.